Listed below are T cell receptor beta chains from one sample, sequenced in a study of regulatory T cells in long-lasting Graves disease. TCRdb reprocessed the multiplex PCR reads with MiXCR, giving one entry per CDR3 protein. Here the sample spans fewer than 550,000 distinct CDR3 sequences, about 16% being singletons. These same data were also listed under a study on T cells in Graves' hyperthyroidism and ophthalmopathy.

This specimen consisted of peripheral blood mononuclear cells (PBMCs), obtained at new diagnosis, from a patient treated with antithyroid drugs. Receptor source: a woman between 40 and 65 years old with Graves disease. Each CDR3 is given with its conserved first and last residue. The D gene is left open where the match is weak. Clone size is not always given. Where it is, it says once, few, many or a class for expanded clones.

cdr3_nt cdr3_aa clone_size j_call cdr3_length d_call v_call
TGTGCCAGCAGCTTAGACTATAACATTCAGTACTTC CASSLDYNIQYF - TRBJ2-4 12 - TRBV7-9
TGCAGTGCCGGACTAGCGGGGGGCGGCAATGAGCAGTTCTTC CSAGLAGGGNEQFF - TRBJ2-1 14 TRBD2 TRBV20-1
TGTGCCAGCTCAGACGGGACAGCCTACGAGCAGTACTTC CASSDGTAYEQYF few TRBJ2-7 13 TRBD1 TRBV18
TGTGCCAGCAGTTACAAAGGAGGGCATCGCTACACCTTC CASSYKGGHRYTF many TRBJ1-2 13 - TRBV6-5
TGTGCCAGCAGACCCACGACGGGGGGCACTGAAGCTTTCTTT CASRPTTGGTEAFF few TRBJ1-1 14 - TRBV6-1
TGTGCCAGCAGTTACACCCGCTCCCCAGGGGTTCCTAACTATGGCTACACCTTC CASSYTRSPGVPNYGYTF - TRBJ1-2 18 - TRBV6-2/TRBV6-3
TGTGCCAGCAGTCCGAGACTAGCGGGGGGGAAAGACCAAGAGACCCAGTACTTC CASSPRLAGGKDQETQYF many TRBJ2-5 18 TRBD2 TRBV12-3/TRBV12-4
TGTGCCAGCAGCGTCAGGGGGACAGCTAATGAAAAACTGTTTTTT CASSVRGTANEKLFF - TRBJ1-4 15 TRBD1 TRBV9
TGTGCCAGCAGCCACCTGTATGGCTACACCTTC CASSHLYGYTF many TRBJ1-2 11 - TRBV3-1
TGTGCCAGCAGTTTTAGCGGGGGGGTGTACGAGCAGTACTTC CASSFSGGVYEQYF many TRBJ2-7 14 TRBD2 TRBV27
TGTGCCAGCAGCTTAGGGACTTCAGATACGCAGTATTTT CASSLGTSDTQYF few TRBJ2-3 13 - TRBV7-2
TGTGCCAGTAGTGAGATGACAACCCTAGCCAAAAACATTCAGTACTTC CASSEMTTLAKNIQYF - TRBJ2-4 16 - TRBV19
TGTGCCAGTAGCAGGACAACAGGAAGCCCAAAAGAGACCCAGTACTTC CASSRTTGSPKETQYF - TRBJ2-5 16 - TRBV19
TGTGCCAGCAGTGAGTCCAGACGGAGTCAGCCCCAGCATTTT CASSESRRSQPQHF many TRBJ1-5 14 - TRBV6-1
TGTGCCAGCAGTGGGGACCAGGGTAGACATCAGCCCCAGCATTTT CASSGDQGRHQPQHF many TRBJ1-5 15 - TRBV2
TGTGCCTGGAGCCAATACGGGGAAGAGACCCAGTACTTC CAWSQYGEETQYF - TRBJ2-5 13 - TRBV30
TGTGCCAGCAGGTCGGCGGAAAACACTGAAGCTTTCTTT CASRSAENTEAFF many TRBJ1-1 13 - TRBV2
TGTGCCACCGCGGGCGGGGGAATGAACACTGAAGCTTTCTTT CATAGGGMNTEAFF many TRBJ1-1 14 - TRBV10-3
TGCGCCAGCAGCCAAGACCCCCCACACAGGGATCACAATCAGCCCCAGCATTTT CASSQDPPHRDHNQPQHF few TRBJ1-5 18 - TRBV4-1
TGTGCCAGCAGTTCCAGACGGAGCTCCTATAATTCACCCCTCCACTTT CASSSRRSSYNSPLHF - TRBJ1-6 16 - TRBV3-1
TGCGCCAGCAGCCCGGTGAGTCCGGGGGTGGAGACCCAGTACTTC CASSPVSPGVETQYF few TRBJ2-5 15 - TRBV5-1
TGTGCCAGCAGTACCAGGATGCCAGAGCACACAGATACGCAGTATTTT CASSTRMPEHTDTQYF - TRBJ2-3 16 - TRBV6-1
TGTGCCAGTAGTATGGCAAGGTCCACAGGATCTGACTATGGCTACACCTTC CASSMARSTGSDYGYTF few TRBJ1-2 17 - TRBV19
TGTGCCGGACAGGGCGAGGATGAGCAGTTCTTC CAGQGEDEQFF many TRBJ2-1 11 TRBD1 TRBV30
TGTGCCAGCAGCCACGGGGCGACTTATAATTCACCCCTCCACTTT CASSHGATYNSPLHF - TRBJ1-6 15 - TRBV14
TGTGCCAGCAGCTTGGACGGCATCCCAAACTATGGCTACATCTTC CASSLDGIPNYGYIF few TRBJ1-2 15 - TRBV7-9
TGTGCCAGCAGCTCAGGGGTCACTGAAGCTTTCTTT CASSSGVTEAFF many TRBJ1-1 12 - TRBV5-1
TGTGCCAGTCACCTCGTGATACTCCCTAGCGGGGACGAAGAGACCCAGTACTTC CASHLVILPSGDEETQYF - TRBJ2-5 18 TRBD2 TRBV19
TGTGCCATCAATCCCGGACAGGGGTCTGGCTACACCTTC CAINPGQGSGYTF - TRBJ1-2 13 TRBD1 TRBV10-3
TGTGCCAGCAGTCCATTGGACAGGGGGTTGCTAGAGACCCAGTACTTC CASSPLDRGLLETQYF - TRBJ2-5 16 TRBD1 TRBV28
TGTGCCAGCAGCTTAGAAGCTAGCGGGGCCCCTCAAGAGACCCAGTACTTC CASSLEASGAPQETQYF many TRBJ2-5 17 TRBD2 TRBV11-2
TGTGCCAGCAGGCAAAGGGGGGGGATCTACGAGCAGTACTTC CASRQRGGIYEQYF - TRBJ2-7 14 - TRBV6-1
TGTGCCAGCAGGCCGCCTCCCGGGACAGGAGTATATGGCTACACCTTC CASRPPPGTGVYGYTF few TRBJ1-2 16 TRBD1 TRBV25-1
TGCGCCAGCAGCCCAGAAGTAGGAGTGAACACTGAAGCTTTCTTT CASSPEVGVNTEAFF few TRBJ1-1 15 - TRBV4-1
TGTGCCAGCAGCCTCCAGACATTTACCACCTCTGGAAACACCATATATTTT CASSLQTFTTSGNTIYF many TRBJ1-3 17 - TRBV7-2
TGTGCCAGCAGTCTCAGCGATGAGCAGTTCTTC CASSLSDEQFF many TRBJ2-1 11 - TRBV3-1
TGTGCCAGCAGCCAAGCGTCTGCAAGCTCCTACGAGCAGTACTTC CASSQASASSYEQYF - TRBJ2-7 15 - TRBV4-2
TGTGCCAGCAGCGTACGCCGGGAGACCGGGGAGCTGTTTTTT CASSVRRETGELFF many TRBJ2-2 14 - TRBV9
TGTGCCAGCAGCTTAGATTTTACAGACTATACTGGAAACACCATATATTTT CASSLDFTDYTGNTIYF many TRBJ1-3 17 - TRBV11-2
TGTGCCAGCAATCCGCGGCCCACGAACACCGGGGAGCTGTTTTTT CASNPRPTNTGELFF - TRBJ2-2 15 - TRBV2
TGTGCCAGCAGTTCCTTTTTACAGGGGAGGGCGAACACTGAAGCTTTCTTT CASSSFLQGRANTEAFF many TRBJ1-1 17 TRBD1 TRBV6-2/TRBV6-3
TGTGCCTGGAGTGAAGGGACAGGGCCTTATTCACCCCTCCACTTT CAWSEGTGPYSPLHF - TRBJ1-6 15 TRBD1 TRBV30
TGCGCCAGCAGTGAGTCGACTTGGGGGGCAGCCCTGAACACTGAAGCTTTCTTT CASSESTWGAALNTEAFF - TRBJ1-1 18 - TRBV10-2